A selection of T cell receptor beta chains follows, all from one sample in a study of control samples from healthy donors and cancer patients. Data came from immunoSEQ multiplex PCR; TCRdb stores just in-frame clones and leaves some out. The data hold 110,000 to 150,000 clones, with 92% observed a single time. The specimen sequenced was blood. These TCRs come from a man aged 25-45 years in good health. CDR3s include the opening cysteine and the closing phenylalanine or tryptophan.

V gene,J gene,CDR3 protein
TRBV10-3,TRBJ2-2,CAISIAGAGANTGELFF
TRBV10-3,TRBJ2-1,CAIRDASSYNEQFF
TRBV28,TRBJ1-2,CASRRSGGLLGYTF
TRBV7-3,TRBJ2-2,CASKKSQIPGELFF
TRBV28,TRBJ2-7,CASIPGDISGRGEQYF
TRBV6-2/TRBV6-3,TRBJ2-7,CASSYTKGLAGKSYEQYF
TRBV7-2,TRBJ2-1,CASSLLRGYYYEQFF
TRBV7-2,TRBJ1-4,CASSLLPVDLNEKLFF
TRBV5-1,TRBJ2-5,CASSYQTGRRDETQYF
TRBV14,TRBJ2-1,CASSQEWRNYNEQFF
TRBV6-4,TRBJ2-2,CASSENTGEAGELFF
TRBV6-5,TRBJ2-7,CASSYGGASYEQYF
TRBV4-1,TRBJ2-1,CASSQEGSGRGGEQFF
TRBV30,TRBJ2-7,CAWSARRADEQYF
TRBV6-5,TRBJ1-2,CASRDYNYGYTF
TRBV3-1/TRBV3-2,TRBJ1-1,CASSRAGTMNTEAFF
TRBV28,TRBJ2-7,CASSLLTGGVSYEQYF
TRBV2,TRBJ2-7,CASRVAGTGHYEQYF
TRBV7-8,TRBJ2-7,CASSLANSYEQYF
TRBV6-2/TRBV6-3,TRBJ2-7,CASSPSQGTSGRYEQYF
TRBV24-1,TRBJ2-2,CATSAGTSSLGELFF
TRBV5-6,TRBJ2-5,CASSLQETQYF
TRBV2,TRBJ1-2,CASSARTGNYGYTF
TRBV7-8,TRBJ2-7,CASSLLGGGPTFSVGSYEQYF
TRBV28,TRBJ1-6,CASTPGTASSPLHF
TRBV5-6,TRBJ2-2,CASSLAGTGELFF
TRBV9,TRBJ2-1,CASSVGQLNEQFF
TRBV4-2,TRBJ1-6,CASSQERERYNSPLHF
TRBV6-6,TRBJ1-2,CASSPAGGQGFYGYTF
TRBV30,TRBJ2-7,CAWSVGAYEQYF
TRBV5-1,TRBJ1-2,CASSLSGGEAYGYTF
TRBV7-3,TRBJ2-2,CASSLRGNTGELFF
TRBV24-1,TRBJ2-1,CATSERTAYNYNEQFF
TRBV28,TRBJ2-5,CASSFKGILGETQYF
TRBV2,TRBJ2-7,CASNGETYEQYF
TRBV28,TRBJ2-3,CATVTRGAGGTSTDTQYF
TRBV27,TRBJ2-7,CASTPDPGTSRFLYF
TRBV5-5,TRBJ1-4,CASSLGDRTTNEKLFF
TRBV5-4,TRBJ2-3,CASSHGLAGAGTDTQYF
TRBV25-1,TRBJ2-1,CASSEEKLPYNEQFF
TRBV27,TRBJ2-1,CASSPGQAREQFF
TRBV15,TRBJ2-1,CATSRDDGRAVNEQFF
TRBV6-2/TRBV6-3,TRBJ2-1,CASSWTSAYNEQFF
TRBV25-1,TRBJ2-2,CASLGTAVNTGELFF
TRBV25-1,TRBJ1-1,CASDTGGAEAFF
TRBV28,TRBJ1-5,CASSFLQGRSSDQPQHF
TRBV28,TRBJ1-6,CASSPYRDRPNSPLHF
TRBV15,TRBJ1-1,CATSRDIWQGRTEAFF
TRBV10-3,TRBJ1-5,CAISRTGGDQPQHF
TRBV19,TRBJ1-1,CASSPSMGSRGTEAFF
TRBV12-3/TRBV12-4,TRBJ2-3,CASSLAQDTQYF
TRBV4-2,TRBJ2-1,CASSQDEWTGGIEQFF
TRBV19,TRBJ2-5,CASRRTYQETQYF
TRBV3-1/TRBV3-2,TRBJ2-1,CASSHRTVVNEQFF
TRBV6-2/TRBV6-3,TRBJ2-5,CASSRWETQYF
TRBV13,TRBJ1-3,CASSWTGTGNTIYF